The T cell receptor (beta chain) under discussion was sequenced for a study of T cells after yellow fever vaccination. Germline-derived CDR1 and CDR2 are LGHDT and YNNKEL (reference sequence). The CDR3 spans 16 residues. J lost 8 bases, V lost 4 bases, and 11 bases had no gene match. TCRdb independently ran MiXCR on the 5' RACE reads; one entry per CDR3 protein. The table has some 390,000 distinct CDR3 sequences, approximately 18% seen once; the top ten hold 15% to 20%. Specimen: PBMCs, collected before the yellow fever booster vaccination. The gene calls are TRBV3-1 and TRBJ2-1; 10 bases fit TRBD2. This clonotype was obtained from a man aged 18 to 30 who received the YFV17D yellow fever vaccine. The CDR3 spells CASSLAGSGGEHEQFF. DNA for the CDR3: TGTGCCAGCAGCCTCGCGGGGAGCGGGGGGGAGCATGAGCAGTTCTTC.